A few counts support the clone carrying this T cell receptor (beta chain). cDNA prepared by RNA extraction and subsequent reverse transcription served as the template for sequencing. Profiled with immunoSEQ multiplex PCR; TCRdb holds only in-frame clones, not every one. The table shows about 190,000 clones, with around 50% occurring only once. This sample is drawn from a study of CD8+ T cells in alopecia areata. The junction had 5 bases not matched to a gene; V was cut back by 4 bases and J by 5 bases. Germline loops: CDR1 SQVTM, CDR2 ANQGSEA. CDR3 length equals 12 residues. This sequence originates from a human donor with alopecia areata. The sequences come from CD4+ T cells sorted from blood, collected at week 0. This sequence joins TRBV29-1 and TRBJ2-7; the match to TRBD1 covers 7 bases. The CDR3 reads CSVVRGRNEQYF. The CDR3 coding sequence is TGCAGCGTTGTAAGGGGGCGGAACGAGCAGTACTTC.